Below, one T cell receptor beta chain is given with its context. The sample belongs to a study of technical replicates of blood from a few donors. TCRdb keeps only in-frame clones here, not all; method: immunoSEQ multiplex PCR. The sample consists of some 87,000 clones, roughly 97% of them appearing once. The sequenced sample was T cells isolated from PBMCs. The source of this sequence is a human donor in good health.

The CDR3 is CSVEDPSGAPYNEQFF. In DNA form, the CDR3 reads TGCAGCGTTGAAGATCCCAGCGGGGCACCCTACAATGAGCAGTTCTTC. The chain links TRBV29-1 to TRBJ2-1; 7 bases are shared with TRBD2. CDR1 is SQVTM, CDR2 ANQGSEA, per germline. Trimming cost V 0 bases and J 2 bases; bases outside gene matches: 7. The CDR3 runs 16 residues.